The T cell receptor beta chain described here comes from a study of blood T cell repertoires in COVID-19. Study information: The United States, Italy and Spain were the sources of the acute and convalescent COVID-19 samples. From T cells, B-cell-depleted T cells, or PBMCs came the material, which was cDNA or gDNA.

Germline V lookup: CDR1 LNHDA, CDR2 SQIVND (reference sequence). The CDR3 consists of 17 residues. With 4 bases removed from V and 5 bases from J, the gap between germline ends came to 21 bases. TCRdb keeps only in-frame clones here, not all; method: immunoSEQ multiplex PCR. The sample shows about 83,000 clones, around 84% of them seen only once. The chain combines TRBV19 with TRBJ1-5; D is ambiguous. The sequenced sample was peripheral blood. The sequence was collected from a man aged 80 or over with active or convalescent COVID-19. The CDR3 DNA follows: TGTGCCAGTAGTACGAGTCACCAAGCCATTAAGTATCAGCCCCAGCATTTT. It translates to CASSTSHQAIKYQPQHF.